This TCR beta chain was found in a study of identical twins listed by TCRdb under 2016. About the full investigation: TCR alpha and beta repertoires from monozygotic twins, unrelated adults of various ages and cord blood were deep-sequenced to test whether fetal clonotypes persist. To rule out contamination, the twin experiments were replicated at different times with different library preparation protocols.

Compared with germline, V lacks 9 bases and J lacks 6 bases; bases without a gene match: 11. For CDR1 and CDR2, the germline V gene lists MDHEN and SYDVKM. The CDR3 has 14 amino acids, counting the end cysteine and phenylalanine. Of the read, only the CDR3 DNA is kept; its 42 bases are in frame from base 1. All donors were healthy Caucasians. The twin cohort comprised three pairs of female monozygotic twins, all aged roughly 18 to 30 years. Peripheral blood mononuclear cells were used as the source from which RNA for TCR libraries was isolated. This clonotype has more than one count but fewer than ten. Its antigen remains undetermined. The input lacks base qualities; no much larger clone sits a single base away. Findings and caveats that apply to the study as a whole: Fewer insertions were carried by abundant cord blood beta clonotypes; a weaker similar trend was observed in young adult naive repertoires, while no such trend was observed in memory repertoires. Zero-insertion analyses could be partly confounded by invariant T cells such as MAIT and iNKT, though diverse VJ usage argued against such confounding for most clonotypes. Compared with coincidental sharing between unrelated individuals, out-of-frame TCR alpha sequences shared between twins had an excess of sequences with low generation probability. Conclusions relied on cross-sectional statistical analysis, since the same donors could not be followed over many years. The excess sharing between twins in beta out-of-frame sequences was weaker because fewer shared sequences reduced the signal-to-noise ratio. Recombination models systematically underestimated out-of-frame TCR alpha sharing in monozygotic twins but agreed with sharing between unrelated individuals.

The library was generated by 5' RACE. Sequencing instrument: Illumina HiSeq 2000. A universal primer binding site was introduced by template switching, and a unique molecular identifier was present in the final cDNA, enabling accurate counting of TCR cDNA molecules. Specific primers in the conserved constant-segment region were used to synthesize first-strand cDNA for TCR alpha and beta chains. Each cDNA library was double barcoded, with a SMART-Mk sample barcode plus Illumina barcodes, to control for contamination. TruSeq adapter sequences and Illumina sample barcodes were added in two successive PCR steps. Sequencing of the TCR alpha and beta cDNA libraries was done on the Illumina HiSeq platform using custom primers. Per the source publication's procedure: Raw reads were processed with MiGEC to extract unique molecular identifiers, and MiXCR was used to determine CDR3 positions. For each individual, recombination models were inferred using an EM algorithm with the repgenHMM and IGoR tools. The analysis of shared clonotypes was done with the tcR package in R, with sharing normalized by the product of cloneset sizes. To study raw recombination free of thymic and clonal selection effects, out-of-frame nonproductive sequences were analyzed. TCRdb itself trimmed the public reads at Q25 with fastp, ran MiXCR and retained productive beta chains. Rows merge per CDR3 protein into single entries with the most common DNA and genes. V and J calls and clone size were set by TCRdb, not the authors. This sample has 550,000 to 700,000 distinct CDR3 sequences in its table, and 7.5% to 10% of those were observed once. The ten largest make up more than 2.5% of the sample.

In addition, the sample was reused for a study of yellow fever vaccine responses in identical twins. The second study, in turn, reports: According to the authors, the vaccine-induced T cell response in identical twins seemed to be partly convergent and partly specific to each individual. In the study, vaccine-responding T cell clones were precisely tracked in identical twins.

This receptor was identified in a woman under 30 in good health. This receptor chain uses TRBV28 and TRBJ2-7; TRBD1 agrees with 10 junctional bases. The sequencing sample was made of PBMCs. Here the CDR3 is given as CASLPGTGVVEQYF. Read as DNA, the sequence is TGTGCCAGTCTCCCCGGGACAGGGGTAGTCGAGCAGTACTTC. With the rest looked up from the reference TRBV28 and TRBJ2-7 genes rather than sequenced, the full variable domain is DVKVTQSSRYLVKRTGEKVFLECVQDMDHENMFWYRQDPGLGLRLIYFSYDVKMKEKGDIPEGYSVSREKKERFSLILESASTNQTSMYLCASLPGTGVVEQYFGPGTRLTVT.